This TCR beta chain was recovered during a study of cytomegalovirus exposure and HLA in healthy donors (dated by TCRdb to 2016 to 2017). In the study overall: According to a later analysis, the 120 or so validation repertoires were produced on the same platform as the 700 or so repertoires of the first cohort. High-throughput TCR immunosequencing, statistical association of individual TCRs with disease status, and machine learning were combined to predict cytomegalovirus infection status. Along with the roughly 670-subject first cohort, a separate validation cohort of over 90 different subjects was used. The study aimed to test whether cataloging public T cell receptors could reveal signatures of past pathogen exposure.

The donors belonged to the validation cohort of around 120 subjects, which was separate from the roughly 700-subject first cohort. General conclusions and limits of the study: Subsequent analysis determined that TCRs grouped into clusters in the first cohort also showed a tendency toward co-occurrence across the roughly 130 validation repertoires, and approximately 94% of cluster scores exceeded 0. A total of fewer than 200 TCR beta chains were listed by the study as associated with cytomegalovirus. The authors suggested that the approach could potentially be generalized to other disease states and immunological phenotypes. A later analysis had no HLA typing for the validation cohort, so co-occurrence there was scored across all 130 or so repertoires. While some public TCRs were present in many individuals, most TCR sequences turned up only very rarely across donors. The classifier was reported to diagnose cytomegalovirus status with high specificity and sensitivity in both the original cohort and the validation cohort. A few of the identified cytomegalovirus-associated TCR beta chains were confirmed in vitro to be specific for cytomegalovirus antigens.

About this clone: There is no known antigen for this receptor. No base qualities exist here, and no much larger clone lies one base off it.

The CDR3 runs 17 residues from the cysteine to the phenylalanine. CDR3 DNA is the only sequence kept; it has 51 bases, read in frame from the first base. V is cut back by 2 bases and J by 2 bases, with 4 bases in the junction unmatched. The CDR1 and CDR2 encoded by the germline V gene are LGHNA and YNFKEQ. Library prep was done by the immunoSEQ multiplex PCR assay. As for the authors' bioinformatics: To diagnose cytomegalovirus status from the catalog of TCR beta chain sequences, a statistical classification framework was built. Here the immuneACCESS table is served through TCRdb, limited to in-frame sequences with V and J called. Missing clones are a known gap in these copies; in checked studies unresolved V genes cover under half, and the rest lacks a known reason. The V and J calls and clone size were taken over from that table, and D and trimming were inferred from the DNA. The sample data list approximately 150,000 clones, and about 89% of these were observed just once. 3% to 3.5% of the sample comes from the top ten.

The clonotype was recovered from a woman under 30 in good health and CMV-seropositive. The source material was PBMCs. The chain uses TRBV4-2 and TRBJ2-3; 13 bases in the middle match TRBD2. The nucleotides read TGTGCCAGCAGCCAACGGACTAGCGGGGGAGCCACAGATACGCAGTATTTT. Its coded protein is CASSQRTSGGATDTQYF.